Sequencing of this TCR beta chain was carried out in a study of T cell responses to AZD1222 COVID-19 vaccine. Measured with immunoSEQ multiplex PCR; TCRdb has only the in-frame clones, and not every one. This sample yields over 150,000 clones, of which just over 90% are seen a single time; around 4.5% belongs to the top ten. Study results and caveats: Only after the peak T cell response were repertoires sampled. Across spike, vaccine-associated CD4 TCRs were found, dominant at 160-218 and 743-854. Just a handful of AZD1222 recipients were seropositive at baseline.

A remark on this clone: The antigen is unknown.

Germline loops: CDR1 SGHAT, CDR2 FQNNGV. This CDR3 comprises 12 residues. Trimming took 5 bases from V and 4 from J, leaving 7 bases between them. This chain uses TRBV11-2 with TRBJ2-3; D gene unclear. This clonotype was sampled from an adult in good health. The starting material was peripheral blood, obtained on day 0 of MenACWY control vaccination. DNA for the CDR3: TGTGCCAGCAGCCCCTCCCCAGATACGCAGTATTTT. This codes for CASSPSPDTQYF. Complete variable domain (other parts from reference TRBV11-2 and TRBJ2-3): EAGVAQSPRYKIIEKRQSVAFWCNPISGHATLYWYQQILGQGPKLLIQFQNNGVVDDSQLPKDRFSAERLKGVDSTLKIQPAKLEDSAVYLCASSPSPDTQYFGPGTRLTVL.